Following are 3 T cell receptor beta chains from one sample sequenced in a study of blood T cell repertoires in COVID-19. Profiled with immunoSEQ multiplex PCR; TCRdb holds only in-frame clones, not every one. The profile shows roughly 100,000 clones, around 90% of them singletons. The material sequenced was peripheral blood. The receptors were sampled from a woman aged 80 or over in a cohort sampled during active COVID-19.

The chain recombines TRBV5-1 with TRBJ1-1, with D possibly matching TRBD1 (5 bases). Trimming took off 3 bases at V and 4 bases at J, with 7 bases between the two ends. The CDR3 has 12 residues. The germline V gene encodes CDR1 SGHRS and CDR2 YFSETQ. CDR3 sequence (DNA): TGCGCCAGCAGCTGGCAGGGCACTGAAGCTTTCTTT. Protein sequence: CASSWQGTEAFF.

The chain employs TRBV30 and TRBJ2-1, with D possibly being TRBD1 (6 bases). V was shortened by 1 base and J by 9 bases, with 16 bases between the two germline ends. The CDR3 consists of 14 residues. CDR1 GTSNPN and CDR2 SVGIG come from the germline V gene (reference sequence). The CDR3 here is CAWSGGGSVAEQFF. DNA for the CDR3: TGTGCCTGGAGTGGAGGGGGAAGTGTTGCTGAGCAGTTCTTC.

The chain combines TRBV3-1 (or the pseudogene TRBV3-2) with TRBJ2-1, with D possibly matching TRBD2 (6 bases). V lost 2 bases and J lost 15, with 17 bases in between. The CDR3 spans 13 residues. Germline V gene sequence: CDR1 LGHDT, CDR2 YNNKEL (reference sequence). The CDR3 loop is CASSQTRDSHPFF. DNA for the CDR3: TGTGCCAGCAGCCAAACACGGGACTCACACCCGTTCTTC.